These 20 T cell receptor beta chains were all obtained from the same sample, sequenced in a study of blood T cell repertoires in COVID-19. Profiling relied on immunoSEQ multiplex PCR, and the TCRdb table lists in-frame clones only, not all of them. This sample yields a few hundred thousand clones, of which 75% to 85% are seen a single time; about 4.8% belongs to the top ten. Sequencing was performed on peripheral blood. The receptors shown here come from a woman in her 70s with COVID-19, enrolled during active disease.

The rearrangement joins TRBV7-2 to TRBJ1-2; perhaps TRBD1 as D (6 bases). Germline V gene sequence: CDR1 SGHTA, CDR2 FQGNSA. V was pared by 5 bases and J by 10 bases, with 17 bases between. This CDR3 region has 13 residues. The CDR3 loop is CASSVAGTSVYTF. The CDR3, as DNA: TGTGCCAGCAGCGTTGCCGGGACATCGGTCTACACCTTC.

In nucleotides, the CDR3 is TGTGCCAGCCAGGGACAGGGTTACACCGGGGAGCTGTTTTTT. This gives the protein CASQGQGYTGELFF. The chain combines TRBV19 with TRBJ2-2, with 9 bases lining up with TRBD1. Losses at the gene ends were 9 bases for V and 3 bases for J; bases not matched to a gene: 5. The CDR3 sequence is 14 residues long. CDR1 and CDR2 (germline): LNHDA, SQIVND (reference sequence).

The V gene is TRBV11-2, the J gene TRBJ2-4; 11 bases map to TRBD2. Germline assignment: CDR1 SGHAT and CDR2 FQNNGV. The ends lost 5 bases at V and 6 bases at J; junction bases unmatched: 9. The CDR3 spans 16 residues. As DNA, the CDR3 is TGTGCCAGCAGCCCCCTAGCGGGAGGTCCGGGAAACATTCAGTACTTC. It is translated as CASSPLAGGPGNIQYF.

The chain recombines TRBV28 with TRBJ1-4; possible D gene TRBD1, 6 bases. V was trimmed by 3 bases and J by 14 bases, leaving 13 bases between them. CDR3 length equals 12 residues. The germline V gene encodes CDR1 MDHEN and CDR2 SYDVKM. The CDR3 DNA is TGTGCCAGCAGTTTGTCACAGGGAGATCTGTTTTTT. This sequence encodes CASSLSQGDLFF.

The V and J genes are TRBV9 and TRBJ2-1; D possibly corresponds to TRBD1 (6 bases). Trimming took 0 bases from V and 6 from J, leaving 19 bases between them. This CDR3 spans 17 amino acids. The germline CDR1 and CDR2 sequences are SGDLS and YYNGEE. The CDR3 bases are TGTGCCAGCAGCGTAGCACGATCGGAAACAGGGCCCAATGAGCAGTTCTTC. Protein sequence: CASSVARSETGPNEQFF.

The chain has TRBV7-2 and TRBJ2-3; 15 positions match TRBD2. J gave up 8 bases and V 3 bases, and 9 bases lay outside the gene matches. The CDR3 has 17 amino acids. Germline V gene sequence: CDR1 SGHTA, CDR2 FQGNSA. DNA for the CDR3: TGTGCCAGCAGCTTCGGGACTAGCGGGGGGTCCAGGGGTACGCAGTATTTT. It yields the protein CASSFGTSGGSRGTQYF. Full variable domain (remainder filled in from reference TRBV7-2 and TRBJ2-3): GAGVSQSPSNKVTEKGKDVELRCDPISGHTALYWYRQSLGQGLEFLIYFQGNSAPDKSGLPSDRFSAERTGGSVSTLTIQRTQQEDSAVYLCASSFGTSGGSRGTQYFGPGTRLTVL.

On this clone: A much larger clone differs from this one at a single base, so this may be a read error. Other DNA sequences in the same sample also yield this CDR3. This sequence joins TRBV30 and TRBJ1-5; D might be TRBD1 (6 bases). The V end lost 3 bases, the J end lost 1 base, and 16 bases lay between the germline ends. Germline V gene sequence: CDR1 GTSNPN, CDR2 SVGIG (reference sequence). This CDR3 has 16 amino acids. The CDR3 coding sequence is TGTGCCTGGAGCCCCATGACAGGCGTAAGCAATCAGCCCCAGCATTTT. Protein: CAWSPMTGVSNQPQHF.

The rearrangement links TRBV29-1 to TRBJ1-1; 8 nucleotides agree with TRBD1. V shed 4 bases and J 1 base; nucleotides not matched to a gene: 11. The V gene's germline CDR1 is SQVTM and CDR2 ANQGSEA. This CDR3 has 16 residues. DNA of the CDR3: TGCAGCGTTGGCGGGGACAGGATACGACCGAACACTGAAGCTTTCTTT. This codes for CSVGGDRIRPNTEAFF.

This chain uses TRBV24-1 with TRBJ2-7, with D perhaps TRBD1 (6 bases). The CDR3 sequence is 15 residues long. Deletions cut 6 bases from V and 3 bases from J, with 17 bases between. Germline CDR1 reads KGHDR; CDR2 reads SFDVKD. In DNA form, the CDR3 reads TGTGCCACCAGTATGTCAGGGGCGCTGGGCTACGAGCAGTACTTC. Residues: CATSMSGALGYEQYF.

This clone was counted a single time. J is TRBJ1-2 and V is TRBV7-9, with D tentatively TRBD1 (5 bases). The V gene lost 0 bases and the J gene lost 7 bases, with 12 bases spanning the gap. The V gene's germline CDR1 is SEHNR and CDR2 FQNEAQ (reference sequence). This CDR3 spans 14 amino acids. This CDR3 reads CASSLAGAPGGYTF. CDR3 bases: TGTGCCAGCAGCTTAGCTGGGGCGCCGGGTGGCTACACCTTC.

Written as DNA, the CDR3 is TGTGCCAGCATCCCCGAACGGCTCCGGGGCGGGGAGCTGTTTTTT. Residues: CASIPERLRGGELFF. The V call is TRBV6-2 or TRBV6-3, the J call TRBJ2-2; perhaps TRBD2 as D (5 bases). Germline CDR1 MNHEY, CDR2 SVGEGT. Deletions cut 7 bases from V and 7 bases from J, with 19 bases between. The CDR3 length is 15 residues.

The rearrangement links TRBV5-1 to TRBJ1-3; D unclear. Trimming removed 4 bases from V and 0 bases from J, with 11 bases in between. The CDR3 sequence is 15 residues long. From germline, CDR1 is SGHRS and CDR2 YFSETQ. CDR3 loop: CASSRSASSGNTIYF. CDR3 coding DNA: TGCGCCAGCAGCCGCTCAGCGAGCTCTGGAAACACCATATATTTT.

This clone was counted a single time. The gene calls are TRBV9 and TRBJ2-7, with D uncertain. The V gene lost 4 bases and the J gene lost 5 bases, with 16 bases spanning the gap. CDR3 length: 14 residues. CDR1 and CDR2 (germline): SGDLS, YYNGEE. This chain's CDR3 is CASSPFQNPNEQYF. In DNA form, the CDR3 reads TGTGCCAGCAGCCCTTTCCAGAATCCCAACGAGCAGTACTTC.

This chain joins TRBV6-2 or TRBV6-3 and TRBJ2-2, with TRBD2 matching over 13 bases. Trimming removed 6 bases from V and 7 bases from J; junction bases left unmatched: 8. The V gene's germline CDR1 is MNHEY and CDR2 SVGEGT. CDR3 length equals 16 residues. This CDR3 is CASSQTSGRRVGELFF. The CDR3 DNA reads TGTGCCAGCAGCCAGACTAGCGGGAGGCGTGTCGGGGAGCTGTTTTTT.

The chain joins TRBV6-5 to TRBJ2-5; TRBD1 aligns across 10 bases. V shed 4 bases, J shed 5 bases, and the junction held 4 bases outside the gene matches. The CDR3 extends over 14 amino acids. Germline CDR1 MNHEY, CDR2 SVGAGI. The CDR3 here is CASSFPGQGETQYF. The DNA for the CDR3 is TGTGCCAGCAGTTTCCCGGGACAGGGGGAGACCCAGTACTTC.

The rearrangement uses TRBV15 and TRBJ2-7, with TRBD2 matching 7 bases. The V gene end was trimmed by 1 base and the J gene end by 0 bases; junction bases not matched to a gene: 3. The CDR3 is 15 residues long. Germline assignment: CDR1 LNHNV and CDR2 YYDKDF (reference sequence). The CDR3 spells CATSRASGSSYEQYF. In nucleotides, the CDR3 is TGTGCCACCAGCAGAGCTAGCGGAAGCTCCTACGAGCAGTACTTC.

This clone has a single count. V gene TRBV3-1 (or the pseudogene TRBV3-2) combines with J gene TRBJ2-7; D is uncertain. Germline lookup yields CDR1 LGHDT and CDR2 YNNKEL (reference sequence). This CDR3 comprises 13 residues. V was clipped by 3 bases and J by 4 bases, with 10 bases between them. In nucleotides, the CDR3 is TGTGCCAGCAGCCAGGAGCCGCCTTACGAGCAGTACTTC. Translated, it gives CASSQEPPYEQYF.

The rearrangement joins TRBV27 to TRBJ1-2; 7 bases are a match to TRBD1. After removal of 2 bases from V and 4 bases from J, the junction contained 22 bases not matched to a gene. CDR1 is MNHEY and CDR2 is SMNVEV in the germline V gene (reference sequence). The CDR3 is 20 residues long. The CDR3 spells CASSLKPLNYAGTVLYGYTF. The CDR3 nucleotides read TGTGCCAGCAGTTTAAAACCCCTTAATTATGCAGGGACAGTTCTCTATGGCTACACCTTC.

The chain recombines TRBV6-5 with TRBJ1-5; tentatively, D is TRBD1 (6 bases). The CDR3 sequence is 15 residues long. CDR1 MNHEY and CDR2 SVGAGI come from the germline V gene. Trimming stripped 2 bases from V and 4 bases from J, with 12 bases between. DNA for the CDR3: TGTGCCAGCAGTTACAGTTCAGGGGTGAATCAGCCCCAGCATTTT. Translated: CASSYSSGVNQPQHF.

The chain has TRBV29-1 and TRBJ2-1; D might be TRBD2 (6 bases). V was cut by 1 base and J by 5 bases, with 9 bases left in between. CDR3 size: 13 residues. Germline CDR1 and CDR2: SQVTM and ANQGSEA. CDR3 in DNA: TGCAGCGTTGAAGTGACTAGGAACAATGAGCAGTTCTTC. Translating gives CSVEVTRNNEQFF.